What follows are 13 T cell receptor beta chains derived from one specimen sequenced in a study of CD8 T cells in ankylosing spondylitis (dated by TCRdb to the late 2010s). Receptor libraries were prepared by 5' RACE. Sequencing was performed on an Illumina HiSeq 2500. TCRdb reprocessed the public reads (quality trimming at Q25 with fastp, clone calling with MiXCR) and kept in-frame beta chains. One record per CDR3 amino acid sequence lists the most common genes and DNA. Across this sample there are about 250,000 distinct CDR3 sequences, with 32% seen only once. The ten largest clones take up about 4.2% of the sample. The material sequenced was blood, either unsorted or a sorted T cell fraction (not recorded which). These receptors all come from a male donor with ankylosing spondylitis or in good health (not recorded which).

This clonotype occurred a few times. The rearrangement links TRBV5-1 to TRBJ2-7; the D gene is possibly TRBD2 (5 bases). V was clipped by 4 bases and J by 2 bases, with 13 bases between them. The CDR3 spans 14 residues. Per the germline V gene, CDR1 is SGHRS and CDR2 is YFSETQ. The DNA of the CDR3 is TGCGCCAGCAGCGAGGGCGGCCGAGCCTACGAGCAGTACTTC. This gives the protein CASSEGGRAYEQYF. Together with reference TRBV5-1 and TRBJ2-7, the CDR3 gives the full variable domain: KAGVTQTPRYLIKTRGQQVTLSCSPISGHRSVSWYQQTPGQGLQFLFEYFSETQRNKGNFPGRFSGRQFSNSRSEMNVSTLELGDSALYLCASSEGGRAYEQYFGPGTRLTVT.

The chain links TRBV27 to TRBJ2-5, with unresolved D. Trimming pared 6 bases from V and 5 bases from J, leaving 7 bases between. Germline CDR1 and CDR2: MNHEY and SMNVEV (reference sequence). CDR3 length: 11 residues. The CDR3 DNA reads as TGTGCCAGCAGCGGGCTGGAGACCCAGTACTTC. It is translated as CASSGLETQYF.

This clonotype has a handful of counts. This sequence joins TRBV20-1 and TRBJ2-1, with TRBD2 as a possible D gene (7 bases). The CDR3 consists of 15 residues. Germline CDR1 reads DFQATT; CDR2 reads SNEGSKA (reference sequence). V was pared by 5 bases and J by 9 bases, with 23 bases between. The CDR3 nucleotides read TGCAGTGCTCCCTGGGGGGGGACAAGTGGAGGTGAGCAGTTCTTC. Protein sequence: CSAPWGGTSGGEQFF.

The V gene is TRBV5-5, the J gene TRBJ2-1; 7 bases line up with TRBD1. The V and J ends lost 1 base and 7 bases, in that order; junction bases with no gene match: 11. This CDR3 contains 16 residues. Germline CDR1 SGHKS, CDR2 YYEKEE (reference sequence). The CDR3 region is CASSLPGQGVVNEQFF. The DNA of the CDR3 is TGTGCCAGCAGCTTGCCCGGGCAGGGGGTGGTAAATGAGCAGTTCTTC.

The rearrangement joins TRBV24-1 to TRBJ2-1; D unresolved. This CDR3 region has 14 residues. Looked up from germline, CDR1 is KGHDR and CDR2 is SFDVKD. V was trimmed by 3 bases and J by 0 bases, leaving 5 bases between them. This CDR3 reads CATSDTTSYNEQFF. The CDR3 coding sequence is TGTGCCACCAGTGATACTACCTCCTACAATGAGCAGTTCTTC.

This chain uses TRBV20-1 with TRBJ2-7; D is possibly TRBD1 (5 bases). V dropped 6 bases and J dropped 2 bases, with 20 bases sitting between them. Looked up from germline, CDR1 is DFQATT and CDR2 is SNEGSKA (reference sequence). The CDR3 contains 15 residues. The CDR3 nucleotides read TGCAGTGCCTCTGGCCCAGGGTTAGGCCCCTACGAGCAGTACTTC. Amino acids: CSASGPGLGPYEQYF.

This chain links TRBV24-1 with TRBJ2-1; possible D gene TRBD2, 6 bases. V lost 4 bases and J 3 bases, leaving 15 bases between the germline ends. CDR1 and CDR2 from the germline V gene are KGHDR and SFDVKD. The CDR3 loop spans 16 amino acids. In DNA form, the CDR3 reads TGTGCCACCAGTGACCCCTCGGAGGGTGACTACAATGAGCAGTTCTTC. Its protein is CATSDPSEGDYNEQFF.

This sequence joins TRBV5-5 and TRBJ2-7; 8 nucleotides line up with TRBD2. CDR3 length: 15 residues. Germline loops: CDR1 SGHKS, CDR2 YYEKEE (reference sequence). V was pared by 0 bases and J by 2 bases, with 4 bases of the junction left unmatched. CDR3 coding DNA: TGTGCCAGCAGCTTGGCCCTAGCGGGTGCCTACGAGCAGTACTTC. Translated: CASSLALAGAYEQYF.

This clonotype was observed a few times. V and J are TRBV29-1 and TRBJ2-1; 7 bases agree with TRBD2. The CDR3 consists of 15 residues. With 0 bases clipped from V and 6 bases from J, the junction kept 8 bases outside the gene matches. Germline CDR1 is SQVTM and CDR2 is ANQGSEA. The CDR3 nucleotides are TGCAGCGTTGAAGATCGGGTGGGGGGGACCAATGAGCAGTTCTTC. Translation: CSVEDRVGGTNEQFF.

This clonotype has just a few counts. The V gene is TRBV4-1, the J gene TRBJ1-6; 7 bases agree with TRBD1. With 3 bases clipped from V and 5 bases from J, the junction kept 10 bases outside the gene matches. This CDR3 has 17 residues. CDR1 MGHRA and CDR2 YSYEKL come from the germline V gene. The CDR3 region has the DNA TGCGCCAGCAGCCACCCGGGGACAGCCTACGATAATTCACCCCTCCACTTT. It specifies CASSHPGTAYDNSPLHF.

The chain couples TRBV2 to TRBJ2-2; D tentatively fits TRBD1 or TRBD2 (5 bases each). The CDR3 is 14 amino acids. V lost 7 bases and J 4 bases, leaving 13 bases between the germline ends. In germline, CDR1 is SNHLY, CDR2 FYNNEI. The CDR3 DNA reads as TGTGCCAGCAATGTGGCAGGGAGCACCGGGGAGCTGTTTTTT. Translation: CASNVAGSTGELFF. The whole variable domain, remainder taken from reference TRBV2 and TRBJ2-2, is EPEVTQTPSHQVTQMGQEVILRCVPISNHLYFYWYRQILGQKVEFLVSFYNNEISEKSEIFDDQFSVERPDGSNFTLKIRSTKLEDSAMYFCASNVAGSTGELFFGEGSRLTVL.

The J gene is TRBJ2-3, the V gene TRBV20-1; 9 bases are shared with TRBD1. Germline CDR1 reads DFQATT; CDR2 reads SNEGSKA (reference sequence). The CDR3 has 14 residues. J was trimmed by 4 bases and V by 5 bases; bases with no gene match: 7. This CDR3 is CSAVRTGDADTQYF. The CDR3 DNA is TGCAGTGCTGTCCGGACAGGGGATGCAGATACGCAGTATTTT.

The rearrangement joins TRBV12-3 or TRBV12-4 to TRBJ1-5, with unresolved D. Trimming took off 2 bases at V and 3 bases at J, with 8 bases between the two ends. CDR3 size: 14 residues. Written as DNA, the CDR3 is TGTGCCAGCAGTTTAAACAGCGTCAATCAGCCCCAGCATTTT. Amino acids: CASSLNSVNQPQHF.